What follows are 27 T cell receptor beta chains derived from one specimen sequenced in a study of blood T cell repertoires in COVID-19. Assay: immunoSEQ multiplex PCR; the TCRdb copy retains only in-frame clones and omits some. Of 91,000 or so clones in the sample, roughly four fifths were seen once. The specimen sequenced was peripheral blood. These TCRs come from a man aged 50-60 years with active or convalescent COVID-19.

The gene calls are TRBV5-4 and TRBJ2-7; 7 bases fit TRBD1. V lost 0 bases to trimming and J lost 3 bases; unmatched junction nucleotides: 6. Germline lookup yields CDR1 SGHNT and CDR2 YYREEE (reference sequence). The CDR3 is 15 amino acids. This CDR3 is CASSLGTGGDYEQYF. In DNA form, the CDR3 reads TGTGCCAGCAGCTTGGGGACAGGCGGTGACTACGAGCAGTACTTC.

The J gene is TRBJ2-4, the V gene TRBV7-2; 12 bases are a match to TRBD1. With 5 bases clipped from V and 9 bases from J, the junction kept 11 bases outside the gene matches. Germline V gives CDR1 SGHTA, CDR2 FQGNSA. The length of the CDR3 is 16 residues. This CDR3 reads CASSPGGGQGAIIQYF. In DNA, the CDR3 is TGTGCCAGCAGCCCCGGGGGGGGACAGGGGGCGATCATTCAGTACTTC.

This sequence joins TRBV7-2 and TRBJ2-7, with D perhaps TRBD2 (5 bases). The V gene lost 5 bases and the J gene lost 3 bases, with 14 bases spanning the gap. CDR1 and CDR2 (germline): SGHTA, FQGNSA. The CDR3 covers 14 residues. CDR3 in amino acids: CASSPRWESYEQYF. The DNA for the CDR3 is TGTGCCAGCAGCCCCCGCTGGGAGAGCTACGAGCAGTACTTC.

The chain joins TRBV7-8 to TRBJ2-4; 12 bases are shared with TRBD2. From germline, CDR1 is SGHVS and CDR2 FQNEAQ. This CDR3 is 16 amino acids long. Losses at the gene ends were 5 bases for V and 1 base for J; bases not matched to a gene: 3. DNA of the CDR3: TGTGCCAGCAGCAGACTAGCGGGGGCCGCCAAAAACATTCAGTACTTC. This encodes CASSRLAGAAKNIQYF.

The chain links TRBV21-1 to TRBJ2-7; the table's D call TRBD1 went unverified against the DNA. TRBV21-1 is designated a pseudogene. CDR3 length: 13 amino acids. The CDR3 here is CASSTIRVYEQYV. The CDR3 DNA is TGTGCCAGCAGCACCATCAGGGTCTACGAGCAGTACGTC.

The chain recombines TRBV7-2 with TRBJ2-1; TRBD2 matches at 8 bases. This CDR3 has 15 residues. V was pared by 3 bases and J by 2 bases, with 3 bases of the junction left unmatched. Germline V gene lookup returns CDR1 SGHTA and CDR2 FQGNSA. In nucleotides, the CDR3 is TGTGCCAGCAGCTTGCGTAGCGGGACCTACAATGAGCAGTTCTTC. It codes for CASSLRSGTYNEQFF.

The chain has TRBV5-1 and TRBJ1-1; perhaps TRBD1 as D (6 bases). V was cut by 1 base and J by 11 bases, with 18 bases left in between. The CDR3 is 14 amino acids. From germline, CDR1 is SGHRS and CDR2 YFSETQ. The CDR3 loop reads CASSLYDAGAGAFF. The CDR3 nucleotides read TGCGCCAGCAGCTTGTATGATGCGGGGGCAGGGGCTTTCTTT.

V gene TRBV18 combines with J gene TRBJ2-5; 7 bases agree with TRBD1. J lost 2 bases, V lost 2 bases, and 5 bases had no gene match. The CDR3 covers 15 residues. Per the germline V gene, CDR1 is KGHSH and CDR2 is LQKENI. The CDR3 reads CASSPDRALQETQYF. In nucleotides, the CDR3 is TGTGCCAGCTCACCAGACAGGGCATTACAAGAGACCCAGTACTTC.

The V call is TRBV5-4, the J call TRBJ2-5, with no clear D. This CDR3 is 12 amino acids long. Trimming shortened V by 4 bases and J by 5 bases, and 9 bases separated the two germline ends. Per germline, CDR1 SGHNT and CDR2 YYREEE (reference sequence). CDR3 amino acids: CASSLTRETQYF. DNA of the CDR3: TGTGCCAGCAGCCTGACACGGGAGACCCAGTACTTC.

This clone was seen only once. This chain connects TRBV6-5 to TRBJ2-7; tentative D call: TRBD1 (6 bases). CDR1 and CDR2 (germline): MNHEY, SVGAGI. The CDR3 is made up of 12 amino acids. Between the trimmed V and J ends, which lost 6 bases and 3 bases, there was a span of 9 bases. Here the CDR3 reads CASRDRGYEQYV. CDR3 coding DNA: TGTGCCAGCAGGGACAGAGGCTACGAGCAGTACGTC.

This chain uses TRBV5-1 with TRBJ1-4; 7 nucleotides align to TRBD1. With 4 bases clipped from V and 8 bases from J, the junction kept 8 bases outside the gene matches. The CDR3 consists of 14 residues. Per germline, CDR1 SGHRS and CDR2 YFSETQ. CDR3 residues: CASSPDQGGEKLFF. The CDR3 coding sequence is TGCGCCAGCAGCCCAGACCAGGGGGGCGAAAAACTGTTTTTT.

Written as DNA, the CDR3 is TGTGCCAGCTCACCACGGAGGGACTCTGGAAACACCATATATTTT. This codes for CASSPRRDSGNTIYF. This chain uses TRBV18 with TRBJ1-3, with unresolved D. The CDR3 contains 15 residues. Germline CDR1 is KGHSH and CDR2 is LQKENI. Trimming shortened V by 1 base and J by 0 bases, and 7 bases separated the two germline ends.

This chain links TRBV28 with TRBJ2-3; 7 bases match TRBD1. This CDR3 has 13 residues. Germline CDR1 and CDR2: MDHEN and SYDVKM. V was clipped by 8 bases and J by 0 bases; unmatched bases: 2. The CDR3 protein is CASGDSSTDTQYF. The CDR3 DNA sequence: TGTGCCAGCGGGGACAGTAGCACAGATACGCAGTATTTT.

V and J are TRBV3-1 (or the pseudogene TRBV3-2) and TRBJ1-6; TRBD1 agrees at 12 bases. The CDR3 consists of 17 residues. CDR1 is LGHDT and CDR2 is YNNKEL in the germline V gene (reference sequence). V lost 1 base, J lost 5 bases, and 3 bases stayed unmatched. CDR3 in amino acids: CASSQAGTGGDNSPLHF. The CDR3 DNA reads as TGTGCCAGCAGCCAAGCAGGGACAGGGGGCGATAATTCACCCCTCCACTTT.

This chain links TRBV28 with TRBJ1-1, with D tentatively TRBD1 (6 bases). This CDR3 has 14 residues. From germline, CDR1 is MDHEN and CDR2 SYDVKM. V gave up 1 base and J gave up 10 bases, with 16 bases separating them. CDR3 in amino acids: CASSLYAGVSGAFF. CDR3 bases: TGTGCCAGCAGTTTATACGCAGGGGTCTCGGGAGCTTTCTTT.

CDR3 in amino acids: CASSPPAGGNTEAFF. The CDR3 DNA follows: TGTGCCAGCTCACCACCGGCAGGGGGTAACACTGAAGCTTTCTTT. The V and J genes are TRBV18 and TRBJ1-1; TRBD1 aligns across 7 bases. The germline V gene has CDR1 KGHSH and CDR2 LQKENI. The ends lost 0 bases at V and 2 bases at J; junction bases unmatched: 3. CDR3 length equals 15 residues.

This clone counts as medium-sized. DNA for the CDR3: TGTGCCAGCAGCTTACAGAGCGGAGACACCGGGGAGCTGTTTTTT. Translating it yields CASSLQSGDTGELFF. This chain connects TRBV7-2 to TRBJ2-2, with D tentatively TRBD2 (5 bases). The CDR3 extends over 15 amino acids. Germline V lookup: CDR1 SGHTA, CDR2 FQGNSA. V was shortened by 2 bases and J by 3 bases, with 10 bases between the two germline ends.

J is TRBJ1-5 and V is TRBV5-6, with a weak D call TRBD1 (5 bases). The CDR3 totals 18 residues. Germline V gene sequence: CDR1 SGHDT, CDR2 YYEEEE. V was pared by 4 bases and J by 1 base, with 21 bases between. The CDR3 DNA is TGTGCCAGCAGCGTATCCCGGGACTGGAGTCTCAGCAATCAGCCCCAGCATTTT. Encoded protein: CASSVSRDWSLSNQPQHF.

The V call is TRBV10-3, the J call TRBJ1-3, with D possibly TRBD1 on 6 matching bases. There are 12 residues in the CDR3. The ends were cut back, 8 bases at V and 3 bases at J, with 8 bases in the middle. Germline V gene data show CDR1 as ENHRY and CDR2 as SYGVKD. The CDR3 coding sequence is TGTGCCATCGAGGGGGTTGGAAACACCATATATTTT. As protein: CAIEGVGNTIYF.

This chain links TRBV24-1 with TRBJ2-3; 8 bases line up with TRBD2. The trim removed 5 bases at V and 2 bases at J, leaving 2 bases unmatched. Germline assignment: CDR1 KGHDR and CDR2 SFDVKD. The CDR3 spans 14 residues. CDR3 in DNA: TGTGCCACCAGTGCAGCGGGGGCCACAGATACGCAGTATTTT. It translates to CATSAAGATDTQYF.

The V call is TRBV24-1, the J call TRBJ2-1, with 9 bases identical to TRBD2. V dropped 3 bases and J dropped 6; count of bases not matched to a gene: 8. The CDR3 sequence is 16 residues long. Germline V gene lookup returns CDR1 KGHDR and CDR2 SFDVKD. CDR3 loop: CATSDPAAGGLNEQFF. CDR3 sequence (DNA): TGTGCCACCAGTGATCCCGCCGCGGGGGGGCTCAATGAGCAGTTCTTC.

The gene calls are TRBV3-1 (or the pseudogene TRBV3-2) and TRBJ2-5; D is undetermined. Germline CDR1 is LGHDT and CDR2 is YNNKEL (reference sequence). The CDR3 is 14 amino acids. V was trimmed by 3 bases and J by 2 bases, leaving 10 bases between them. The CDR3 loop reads CASSQAASQETQYF. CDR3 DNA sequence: TGTGCCAGCAGCCAGGCGGCATCTCAAGAGACCCAGTACTTC.

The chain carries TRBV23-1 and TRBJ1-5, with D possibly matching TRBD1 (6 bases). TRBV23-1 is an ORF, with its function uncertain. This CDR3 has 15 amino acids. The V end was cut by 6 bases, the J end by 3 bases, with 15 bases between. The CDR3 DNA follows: TGCGCCAGCAGAGGCTCGGGACACTTCAATCAGCCCCAGCATTTT. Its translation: CASRGSGHFNQPQHF.

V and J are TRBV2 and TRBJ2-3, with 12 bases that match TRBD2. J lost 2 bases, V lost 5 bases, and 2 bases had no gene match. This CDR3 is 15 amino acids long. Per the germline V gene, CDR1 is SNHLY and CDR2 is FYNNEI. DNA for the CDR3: TGTGCCAGCAGTCCTAGCGGGAGGGCCACAGATACGCAGTATTTT. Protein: CASSPSGRATDTQYF.

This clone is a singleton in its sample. The CDR3 sequence: CASRPPGTGNTEAFF. CDR3 bases: TGTGCCAGCAGGCCCCCCGGGACAGGTAACACTGAAGCTTTCTTT. The V gene is TRBV6-5, the J gene TRBJ1-1, with 8 bases matching TRBD1. The CDR3 contains 15 residues. Trimming cost V 6 bases and J 2 bases; bases outside gene matches: 8. CDR1 is MNHEY, CDR2 SVGAGI, per germline.

This chain's CDR3 is CASRSTGGGTEAFF. CDR3 in DNA: TGTGCCAGCAGGTCGACAGGGGGCGGAACTGAAGCTTTCTTT. The chain has TRBV6-5 and TRBJ1-1, with 10 bases lining up with TRBD1. Looked up from germline, CDR1 is MNHEY and CDR2 is SVGAGI. Trimming removed 6 bases from V and 5 bases from J; junction bases left unmatched: 6. This CDR3 is built from 14 residues.

This CDR3 is CASSTQEDQPQHF. CDR3 nucleotide sequence: TGTGCCAGTAGCACCCAGGAGGATCAGCCCCAGCATTTT. The chain employs TRBV19 and TRBJ1-5; D is unresolved. V was clipped by 6 bases and J by 5 bases, with 11 bases between them. CDR3 length: 13 residues. CDR1 LNHDA and CDR2 SQIVND come from the germline V gene (reference sequence).